This record looks at one TCR beta chain sequence and its context. CDR3 and TCR beta VDJ profiling relied on genomic DNA as the template. TCRdb reprocessed the reads with MiXCR, giving one entry per CDR3 protein. The sample contains over 150,000 distinct CDR3 sequences, about half of which appear only once. From germline, CDR1 is SEHNR and CDR2 FQNEAQ (reference sequence). Trimming pared 1 base from V and 5 bases from J, leaving 12 bases between. The CDR3 runs to 14 residues. This specimen comes from a study of CD8+CD57+ T cells in acquired aplastic anemia. This clonotype was obtained from a human donor in good health, serving as a control. The rearrangement uses TRBV7-9 and TRBJ2-7; weak D call: TRBD2 (5 bases). Sequencing used sorted CD4+, CD8+, or CD8+CD57+ T cells (not recorded which) from PBMCs. CDR3 amino acids: CASSLVGVLNEQYF. The CDR3 coding sequence is TGTGCCAGCAGCTTAGTCGGGGTTTTAAACGAGCAGTACTTC.